This TCR beta chain was retrieved from a study of blood T cell repertoires in COVID-19. Study-wide context: COVID-19 samples, acute and convalescent, were from the United States, Italy and Spain. In each case, the material was cDNA or gDNA derived from T cells, B-cell-depleted T cells, or PBMCs.

The CDR3 runs to 18 residues. J lost 6 bases, V lost 4 bases, and 20 bases had no gene match. CDR1 and CDR2 from the germline V gene are GTSNPN and SVGIG (reference sequence). Authors' methods: Estimates of nucleated cell counts were drawn from the amplification of reference gene primers. The repertoire was sequenced with immunoSEQ multiplex PCR; TCRdb's copy has only in-frame clones and lacks some. D and trimming come from the DNA, and the V and J calls and clone size come from that table. Of around 450,000 clones in the sample, 85% to 90% were seen once. This clonotype was sampled from a woman aged 30 to 39 with acute or convalescent COVID-19. The sample was peripheral blood. The rearrangement links TRBV30 to TRBJ2-2; 7 nucleotides match TRBD2. CDR3 in amino acids: CAWNFARSGGGVPGELFF. The CDR3 coding sequence is TGTGCCTGGAATTTCGCGAGGTCGGGGGGTGGGGTTCCCGGGGAGCTGTTTTTT.